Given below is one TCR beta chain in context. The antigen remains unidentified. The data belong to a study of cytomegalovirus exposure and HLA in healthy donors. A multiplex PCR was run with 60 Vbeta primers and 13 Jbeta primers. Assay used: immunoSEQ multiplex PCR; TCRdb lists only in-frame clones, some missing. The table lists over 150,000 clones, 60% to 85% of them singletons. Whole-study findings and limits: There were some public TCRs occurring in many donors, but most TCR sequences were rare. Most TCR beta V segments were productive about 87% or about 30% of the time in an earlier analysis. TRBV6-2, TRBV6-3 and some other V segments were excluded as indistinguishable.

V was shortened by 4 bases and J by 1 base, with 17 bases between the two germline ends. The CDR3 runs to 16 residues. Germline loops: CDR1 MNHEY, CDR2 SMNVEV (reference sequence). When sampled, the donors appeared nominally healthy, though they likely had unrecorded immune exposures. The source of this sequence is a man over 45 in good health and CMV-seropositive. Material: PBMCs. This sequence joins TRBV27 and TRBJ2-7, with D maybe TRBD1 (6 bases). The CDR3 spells CASSSQPGQRSYEQYF. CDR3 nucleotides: TGTGCCAGCAGTTCCCAACCAGGACAGAGATCCTACGAGCAGTACTTC.